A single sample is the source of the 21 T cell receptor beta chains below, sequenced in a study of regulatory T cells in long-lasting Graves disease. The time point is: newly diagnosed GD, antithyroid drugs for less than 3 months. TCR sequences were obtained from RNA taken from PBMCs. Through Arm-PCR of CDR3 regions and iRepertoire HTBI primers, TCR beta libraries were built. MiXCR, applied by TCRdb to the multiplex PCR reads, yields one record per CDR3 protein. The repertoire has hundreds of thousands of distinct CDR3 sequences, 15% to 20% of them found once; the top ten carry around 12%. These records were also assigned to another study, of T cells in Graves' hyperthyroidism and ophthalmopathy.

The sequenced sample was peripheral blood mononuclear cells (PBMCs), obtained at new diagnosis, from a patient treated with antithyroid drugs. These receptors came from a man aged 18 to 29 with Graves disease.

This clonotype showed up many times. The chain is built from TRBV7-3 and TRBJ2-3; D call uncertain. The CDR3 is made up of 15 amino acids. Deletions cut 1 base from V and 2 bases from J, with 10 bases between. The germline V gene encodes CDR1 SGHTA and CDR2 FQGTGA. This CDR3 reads CASSLMGRTTDTQYF. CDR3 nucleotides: TGTGCCAGCAGCTTAATGGGCAGGACCACAGATACGCAGTATTTT.

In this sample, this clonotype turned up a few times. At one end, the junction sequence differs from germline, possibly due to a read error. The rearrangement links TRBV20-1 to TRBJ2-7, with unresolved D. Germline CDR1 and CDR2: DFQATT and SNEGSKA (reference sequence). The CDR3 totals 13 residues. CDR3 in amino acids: CNAKGLLPDEQYF. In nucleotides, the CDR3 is TGCAATGCTAAAGGGCTCCTGCCGGACGAGCAGTACTTC.

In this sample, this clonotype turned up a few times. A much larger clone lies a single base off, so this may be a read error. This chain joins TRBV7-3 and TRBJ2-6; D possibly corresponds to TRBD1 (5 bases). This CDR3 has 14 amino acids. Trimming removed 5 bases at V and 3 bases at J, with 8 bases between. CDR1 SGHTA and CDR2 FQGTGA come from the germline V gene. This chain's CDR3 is CASSPQGGANVLTF. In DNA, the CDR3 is TGTGCCAGCAGCCCTCAGGGTGGGGCCAACGTCCTGACTTTC.

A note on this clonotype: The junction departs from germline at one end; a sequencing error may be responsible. The CDR3 region is CASSPGLDRVSYEQHF. The CDR3 nucleotides read TGTGCCAGCAGCCCGGGATTAGACAGGGTCTCCTACGAGCAGCACTTC. The chain has TRBV6-1 and TRBJ2-7; 7 bases fit TRBD1. CDR1 is MNHNS, CDR2 SASEGT, per germline. CDR3 length: 16 amino acids.

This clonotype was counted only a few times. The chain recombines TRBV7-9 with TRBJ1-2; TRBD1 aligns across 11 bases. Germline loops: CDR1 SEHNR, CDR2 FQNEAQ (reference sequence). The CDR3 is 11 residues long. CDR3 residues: CVGTGGYGYTF. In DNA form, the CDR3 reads TGTGTAGGGACAGGGGGCTATGGCTACACCTTC.

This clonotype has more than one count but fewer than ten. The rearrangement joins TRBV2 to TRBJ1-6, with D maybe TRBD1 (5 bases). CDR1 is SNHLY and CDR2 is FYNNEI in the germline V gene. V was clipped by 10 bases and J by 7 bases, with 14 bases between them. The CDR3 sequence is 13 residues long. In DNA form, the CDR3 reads TGTGCCACAACCGGGACGGTCAATTCACCCCTCCACTTT. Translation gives CATTGTVNSPLHF.

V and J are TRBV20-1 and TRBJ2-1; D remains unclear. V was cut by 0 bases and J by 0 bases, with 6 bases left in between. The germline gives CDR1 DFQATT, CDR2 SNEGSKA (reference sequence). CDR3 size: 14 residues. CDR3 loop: CSARDLSSYNEQFF. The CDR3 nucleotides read TGCAGTGCTAGAGATCTGAGCTCCTACAATGAGCAGTTCTTC.

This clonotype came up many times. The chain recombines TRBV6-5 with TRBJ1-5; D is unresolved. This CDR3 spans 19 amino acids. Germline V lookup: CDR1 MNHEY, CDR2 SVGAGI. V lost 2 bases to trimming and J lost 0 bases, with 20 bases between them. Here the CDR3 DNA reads TGTGCCAGCAGTTACGGTGATAATCAAAGGCGATATAGCAATCAGCCCCAGCATTTT. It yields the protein CASSYGDNQRRYSNQPQHF.

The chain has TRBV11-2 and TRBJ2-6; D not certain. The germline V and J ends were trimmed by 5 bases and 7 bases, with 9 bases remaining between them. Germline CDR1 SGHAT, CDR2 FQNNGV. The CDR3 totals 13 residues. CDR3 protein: CASSRVYANVLTF. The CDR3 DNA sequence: TGTGCCAGCAGCCGGGTTTATGCCAACGTCCTGACTTTC.

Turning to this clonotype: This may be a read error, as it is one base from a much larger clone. CDR3 DNA: TGTGCCAGCGGGAGCGGAGGGGACTACAATGAGCAGTACTTC. Translated: CASGSGGDYNEQYF. The rearrangement links TRBV12-3 or TRBV12-4 to TRBJ2-7, with TRBD2 matching over 7 bases. The CDR3 is 14 residues long. V was clipped by 8 bases and J by 7 bases; unmatched bases: 14.

CDR3 region: CASSKTFSGANVLTF. The DNA of the CDR3 is TGCGCCAGCAGCAAAACCTTCTCTGGGGCCAACGTCCTGACTTTC. The chain is built from TRBV5-1 and TRBJ2-6; no reliable D call. The V gene's germline CDR1 is SGHRS and CDR2 YFSETQ. Trimming stripped 4 bases from V and 0 bases from J, with 8 bases between. CDR3 length: 15 amino acids.

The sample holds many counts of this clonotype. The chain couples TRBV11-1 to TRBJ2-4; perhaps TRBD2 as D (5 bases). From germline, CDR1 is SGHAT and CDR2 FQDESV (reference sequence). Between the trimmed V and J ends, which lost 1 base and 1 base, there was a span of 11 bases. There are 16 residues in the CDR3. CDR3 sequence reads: CASSLDGPGAKNIQYF. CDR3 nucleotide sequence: TGTGCCAGCAGCTTAGATGGCCCGGGGGCCAAAAACATTCAGTACTTC.

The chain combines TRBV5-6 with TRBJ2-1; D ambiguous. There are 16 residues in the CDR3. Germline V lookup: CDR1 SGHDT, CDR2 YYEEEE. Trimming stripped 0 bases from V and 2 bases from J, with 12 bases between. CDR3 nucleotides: TGTGCCAGCAGCTTGGCCGAGGACGTCACCTACAATGAGCAGTTCTTC. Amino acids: CASSLAEDVTYNEQFF.

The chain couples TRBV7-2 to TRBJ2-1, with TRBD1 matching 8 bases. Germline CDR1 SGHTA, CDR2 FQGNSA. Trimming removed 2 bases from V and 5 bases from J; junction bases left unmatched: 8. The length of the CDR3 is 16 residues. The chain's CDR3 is CASSLWGRGLNNEQFF. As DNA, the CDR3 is TGTGCCAGCAGCTTATGGGGCAGGGGGCTGAACAATGAGCAGTTCTTC.

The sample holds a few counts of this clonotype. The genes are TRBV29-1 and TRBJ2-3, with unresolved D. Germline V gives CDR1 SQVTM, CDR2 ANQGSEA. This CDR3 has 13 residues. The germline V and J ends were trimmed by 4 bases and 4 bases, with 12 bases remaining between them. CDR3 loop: CSVVKSAADTQYF. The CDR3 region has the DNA TGCAGCGTTGTCAAGTCGGCGGCAGATACGCAGTATTTT.

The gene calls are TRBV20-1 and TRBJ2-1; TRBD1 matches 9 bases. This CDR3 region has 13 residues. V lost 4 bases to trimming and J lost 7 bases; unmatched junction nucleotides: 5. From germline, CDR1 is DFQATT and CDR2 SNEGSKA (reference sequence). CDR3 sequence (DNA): TGCAGTGCTACCAGGACAGGGGCTAATGAGCAGTTCTTC. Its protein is CSATRTGANEQFF.

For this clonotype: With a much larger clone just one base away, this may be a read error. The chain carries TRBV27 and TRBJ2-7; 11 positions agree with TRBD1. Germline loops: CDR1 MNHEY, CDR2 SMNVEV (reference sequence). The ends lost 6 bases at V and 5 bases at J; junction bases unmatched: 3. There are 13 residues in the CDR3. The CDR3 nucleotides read TGTGCCAGCAGCACGGGACAGGGGGACGAGCAGTACTTC. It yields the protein CASSTGQGDEQYF.

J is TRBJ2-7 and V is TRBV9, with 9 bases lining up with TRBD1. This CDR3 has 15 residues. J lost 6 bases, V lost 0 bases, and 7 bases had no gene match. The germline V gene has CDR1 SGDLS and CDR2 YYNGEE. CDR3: CASSVDGTGSREQYF. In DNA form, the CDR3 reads TGTGCCAGCAGCGTAGATGGGACAGGGTCGCGCGAGCAGTACTTC.

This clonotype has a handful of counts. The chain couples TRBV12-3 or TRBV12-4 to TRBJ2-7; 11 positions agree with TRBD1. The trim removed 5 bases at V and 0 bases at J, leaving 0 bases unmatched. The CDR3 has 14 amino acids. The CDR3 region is CASSGTGGSYEQYF. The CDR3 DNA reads TGTGCCAGCAGTGGGACAGGGGGCTCCTACGAGCAGTACTTC.

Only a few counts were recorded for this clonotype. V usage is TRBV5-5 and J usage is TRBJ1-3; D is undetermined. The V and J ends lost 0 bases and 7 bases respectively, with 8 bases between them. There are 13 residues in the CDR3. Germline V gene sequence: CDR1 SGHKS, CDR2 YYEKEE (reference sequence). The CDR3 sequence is CASSLEPENTIYF. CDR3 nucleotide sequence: TGTGCCAGCAGCTTGGAGCCAGAGAACACCATATATTTT.

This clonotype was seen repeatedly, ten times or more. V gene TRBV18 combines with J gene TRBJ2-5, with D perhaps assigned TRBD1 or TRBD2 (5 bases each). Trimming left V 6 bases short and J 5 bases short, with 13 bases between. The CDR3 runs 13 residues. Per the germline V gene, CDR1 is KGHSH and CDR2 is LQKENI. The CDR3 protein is CASSRDPRETQYF. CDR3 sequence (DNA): TGTGCCAGCTCCCGGGACCCCAGGGAGACCCAGTACTTC.